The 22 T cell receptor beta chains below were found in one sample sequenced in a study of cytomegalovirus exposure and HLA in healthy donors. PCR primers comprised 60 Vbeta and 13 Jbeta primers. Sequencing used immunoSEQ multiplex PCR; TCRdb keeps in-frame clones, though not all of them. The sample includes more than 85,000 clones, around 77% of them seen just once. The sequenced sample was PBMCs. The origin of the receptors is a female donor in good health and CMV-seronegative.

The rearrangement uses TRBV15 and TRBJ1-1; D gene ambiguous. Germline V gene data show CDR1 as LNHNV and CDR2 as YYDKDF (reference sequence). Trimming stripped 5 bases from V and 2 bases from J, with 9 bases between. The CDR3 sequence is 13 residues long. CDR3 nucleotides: TGTGCCACCAGCTTGCTGGGCAACACTGAAGCTTTCTTT. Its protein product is CATSLLGNTEAFF.

Written as DNA, the CDR3 is TGTGCCAGCAGCCAGGGAGCTAGCGTTAGCACAGATACGCAGTATTTT. This sequence encodes CASSQGASVSTDTQYF. The chain recombines TRBV7-3 with TRBJ2-3, with a possible D match to TRBD2 (6 bases). Trimming removed 5 bases at V and 0 bases at J, with 15 bases between. Germline CDR1 is SGHTA and CDR2 is FQGTGA. This CDR3 is 16 amino acids long.

The CDR3 DNA follows: TGTGCCAGCAGGCCAGCGGGAGCCACAGATACGCAGTATTTT. Its translation: CASRPAGATDTQYF. The rearrangement joins TRBV28 to TRBJ2-3; 8 nucleotides align to TRBD2. This CDR3 has 14 residues. Germline V gives CDR1 MDHEN, CDR2 SYDVKM. The trim removed 6 bases at V and 2 bases at J, leaving 4 bases unmatched.

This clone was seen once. The CDR3 nucleotides are TGTGCCAGCAGCCAGGTGTGGGGGCCAGGGAACACTGAAGCTTTCTTT. Translation: CASSQVWGPGNTEAFF. V and J are TRBV14 and TRBJ1-1; possibly TRBD1 for D (6 bases). The CDR3 covers 16 residues. Trimming stripped 3 bases from V and 1 base from J, with 15 bases between. The V gene's germline CDR1 is SGHDN and CDR2 FVKESK. The whole variable domain, filled in from reference TRBV14 and TRBJ1-1, reads EAGVTQFPSHSVIEKGQTVTLRCDPISGHDNLYWYRRVMGKEIKFLLHFVKESKQDESGMPNNRFLAERTGGTYSTLKVQPAELEDSGVYFCASSQVWGPGNTEAFFGQGTRLTVV.

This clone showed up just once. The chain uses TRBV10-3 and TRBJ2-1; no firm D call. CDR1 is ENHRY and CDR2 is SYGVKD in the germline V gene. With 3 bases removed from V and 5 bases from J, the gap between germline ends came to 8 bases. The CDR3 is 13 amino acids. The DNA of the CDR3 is TGTGCCATCAGTGACAGTTTGAACAATGAGCAGTTCTTC. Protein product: CAISDSLNNEQFF.

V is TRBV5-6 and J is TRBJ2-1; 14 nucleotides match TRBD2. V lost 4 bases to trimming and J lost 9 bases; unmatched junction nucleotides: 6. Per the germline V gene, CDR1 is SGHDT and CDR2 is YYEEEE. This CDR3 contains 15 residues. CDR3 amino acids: CASSPGLAGVSEQFF. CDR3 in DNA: TGTGCCAGCAGCCCGGGACTAGCGGGGGTTAGTGAGCAGTTCTTC.

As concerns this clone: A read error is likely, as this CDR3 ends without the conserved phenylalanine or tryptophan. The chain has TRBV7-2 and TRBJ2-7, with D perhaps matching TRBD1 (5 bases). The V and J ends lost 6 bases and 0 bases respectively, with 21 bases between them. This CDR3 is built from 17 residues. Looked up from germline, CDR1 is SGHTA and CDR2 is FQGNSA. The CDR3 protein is CASRRTGAAPTSYEQYL. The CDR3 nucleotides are TGTGCCAGCAGAAGAACAGGTGCAGCCCCGACCTCCTACGAGCAGTACCTC.

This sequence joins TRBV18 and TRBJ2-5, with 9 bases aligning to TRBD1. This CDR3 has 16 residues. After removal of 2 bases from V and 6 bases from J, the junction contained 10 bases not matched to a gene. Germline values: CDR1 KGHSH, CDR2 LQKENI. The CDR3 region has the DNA TGTGCCAGCTCACCATTTGAGGGACAGGGCACTCAGACCCAGTACTTC. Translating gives CASSPFEGQGTQTQYF.

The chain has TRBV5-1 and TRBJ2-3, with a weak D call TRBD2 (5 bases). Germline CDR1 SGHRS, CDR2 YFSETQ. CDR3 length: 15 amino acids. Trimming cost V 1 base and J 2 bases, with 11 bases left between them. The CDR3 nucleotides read TGCGCCAGCAGCTTGCCCAGCGGTTACACAGATACGCAGTATTTT. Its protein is CASSLPSGYTDTQYF.

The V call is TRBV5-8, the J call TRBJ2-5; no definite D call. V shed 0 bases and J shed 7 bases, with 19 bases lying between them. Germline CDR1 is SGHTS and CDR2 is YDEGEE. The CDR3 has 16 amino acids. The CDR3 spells CASSLVYNIGSATQYF. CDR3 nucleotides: TGTGCCAGCAGCTTGGTTTATAATATCGGGTCAGCGACCCAGTACTTC.

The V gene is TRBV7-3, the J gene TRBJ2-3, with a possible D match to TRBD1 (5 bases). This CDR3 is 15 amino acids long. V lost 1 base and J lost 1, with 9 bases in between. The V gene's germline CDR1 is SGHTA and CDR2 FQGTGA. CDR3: CASSLRGLRTDTQYF. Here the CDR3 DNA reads TGTGCCAGCAGCTTAAGGGGCCTGCGCACAGATACGCAGTATTTT.

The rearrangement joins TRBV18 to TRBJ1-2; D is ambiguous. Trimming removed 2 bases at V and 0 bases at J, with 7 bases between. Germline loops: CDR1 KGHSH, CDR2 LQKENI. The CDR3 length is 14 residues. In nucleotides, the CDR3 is TGTGCCAGCTCACCAAGCGATGCTAACTATGGCTACACCTTC. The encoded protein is CASSPSDANYGYTF.

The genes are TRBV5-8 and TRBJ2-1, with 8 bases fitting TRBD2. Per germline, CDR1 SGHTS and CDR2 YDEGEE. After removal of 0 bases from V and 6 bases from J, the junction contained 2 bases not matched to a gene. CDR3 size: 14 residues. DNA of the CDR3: TGTGCCAGCAGCTTGGATGCGGGGGGCAATGAGCAGTTCTTC. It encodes CASSLDAGGNEQFF.

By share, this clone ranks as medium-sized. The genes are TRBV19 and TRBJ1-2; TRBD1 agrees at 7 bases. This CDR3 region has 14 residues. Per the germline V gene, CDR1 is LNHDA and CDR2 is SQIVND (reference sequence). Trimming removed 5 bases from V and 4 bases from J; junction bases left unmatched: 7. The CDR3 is CASSAQGVFYGYTF. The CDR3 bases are TGTGCCAGTAGTGCGCAGGGGGTTTTCTATGGCTACACCTTC.

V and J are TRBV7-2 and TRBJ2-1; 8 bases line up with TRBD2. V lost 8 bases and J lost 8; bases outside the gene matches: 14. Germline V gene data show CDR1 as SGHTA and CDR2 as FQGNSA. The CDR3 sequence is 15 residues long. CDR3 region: CASSASSGSFDEQFF. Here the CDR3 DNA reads TGTGCCAGCTCCGCATCGAGCGGGAGTTTCGATGAGCAGTTCTTC.

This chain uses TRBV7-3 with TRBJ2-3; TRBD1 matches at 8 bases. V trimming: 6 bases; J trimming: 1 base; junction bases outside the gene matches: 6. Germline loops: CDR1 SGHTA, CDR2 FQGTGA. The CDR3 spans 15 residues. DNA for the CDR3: TGTGCCAGCAGTTTCGGGACAGGCCGCACAGATACGCAGTATTTT. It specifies CASSFGTGRTDTQYF.

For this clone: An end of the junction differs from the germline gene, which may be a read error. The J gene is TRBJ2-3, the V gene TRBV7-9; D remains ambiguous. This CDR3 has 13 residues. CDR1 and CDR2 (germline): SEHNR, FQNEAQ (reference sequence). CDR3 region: CSSSLVIADTQYF. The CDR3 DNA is TGTTCCAGCAGCTTAGTAATCGCAGATACGCAGTATTTT.

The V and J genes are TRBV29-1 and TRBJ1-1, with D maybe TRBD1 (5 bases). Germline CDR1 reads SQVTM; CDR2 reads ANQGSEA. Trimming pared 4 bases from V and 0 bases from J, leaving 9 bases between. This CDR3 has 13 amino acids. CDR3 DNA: TGCAGCGTTGTGGGGGGGATGAACACTGAAGCTTTCTTT. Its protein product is CSVVGGMNTEAFF.

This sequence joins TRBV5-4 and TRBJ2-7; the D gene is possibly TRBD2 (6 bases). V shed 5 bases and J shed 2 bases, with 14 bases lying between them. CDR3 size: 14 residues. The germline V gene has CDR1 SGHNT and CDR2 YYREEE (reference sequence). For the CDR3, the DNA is TGTGCCAGCAGGGGAACCGGGAGACCCTACGAGCAGTACTTC. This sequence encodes CASRGTGRPYEQYF.

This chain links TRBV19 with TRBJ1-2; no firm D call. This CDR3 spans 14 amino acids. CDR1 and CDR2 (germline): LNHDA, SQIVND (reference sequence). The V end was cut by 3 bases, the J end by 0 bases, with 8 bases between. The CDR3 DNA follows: TGTGCCAGTAGTATGGCGGAACCTAACTATGGCTACACCTTC. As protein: CASSMAEPNYGYTF.

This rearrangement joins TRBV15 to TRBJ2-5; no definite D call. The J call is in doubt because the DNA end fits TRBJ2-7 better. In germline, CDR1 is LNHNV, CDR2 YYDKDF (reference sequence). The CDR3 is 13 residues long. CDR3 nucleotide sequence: TGTGCCACCAGCAGAACCCTTCTCTACGAGCAGTACTTC. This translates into CATSRTLLYEQYF.

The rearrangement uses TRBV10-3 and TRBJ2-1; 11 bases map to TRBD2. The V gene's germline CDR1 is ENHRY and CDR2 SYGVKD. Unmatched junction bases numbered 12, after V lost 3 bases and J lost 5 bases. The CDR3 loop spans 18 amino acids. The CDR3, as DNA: TGTGCCATCAGTGATTTTAGGGCTAGCGGGGGGCCAGACAATGAGCAGTTCTTC. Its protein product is CAISDFRASGGPDNEQFF.